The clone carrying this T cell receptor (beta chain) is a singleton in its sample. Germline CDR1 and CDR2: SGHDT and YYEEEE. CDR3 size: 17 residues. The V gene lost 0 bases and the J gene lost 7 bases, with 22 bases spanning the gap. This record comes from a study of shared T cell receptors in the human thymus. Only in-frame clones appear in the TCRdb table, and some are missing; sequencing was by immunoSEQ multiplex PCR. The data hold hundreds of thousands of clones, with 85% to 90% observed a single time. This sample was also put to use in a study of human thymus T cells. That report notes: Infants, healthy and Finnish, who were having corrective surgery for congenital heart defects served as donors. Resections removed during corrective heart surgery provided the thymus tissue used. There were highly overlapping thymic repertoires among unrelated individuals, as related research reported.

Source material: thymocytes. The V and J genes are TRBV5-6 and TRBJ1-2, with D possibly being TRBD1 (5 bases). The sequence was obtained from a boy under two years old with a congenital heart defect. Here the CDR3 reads CASSLVKGSGLGGGYTF. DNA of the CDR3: TGTGCCAGCAGCTTGGTGAAAGGATCAGGGTTGGGAGGTGGCTACACCTTC.